This TCR beta chain was found in a study of blood T cell repertoires in COVID-19. Across the whole study: From the United States, Italy and Spain came samples of acute and convalescent COVID-19. Sources were T cells, B-cell-depleted T cells, or PBMCs; the material itself was cDNA or gDNA.

V was clipped by 3 bases and J by 4 bases, with 12 bases between them. The CDR3 spans 14 residues. Per germline, CDR1 LGHDT and CDR2 YNNKEL (reference sequence). Original methodology: Cell counts per sample came from amplifying reference gene primers. The assay was immunoSEQ multiplex PCR, and TCRdb's table has in-frame clones only and misses some. V and J calls and clone size come straight from that table; D and trimming were deduced from the DNA. The data hold under 200,000 clones, with approximately 84% observed a single time. This clone was detected only once. The receptor's source is a man in his forties with acute or convalescent COVID-19. What was sequenced was peripheral blood. The chain links TRBV3-1 (or the pseudogene TRBV3-2) to TRBJ1-2, with D perhaps TRBD1 (5 bases). In nucleotides, the CDR3 is TGTGCCAGCAGCCACTGGGGGGGGTCCTATGGCTACACCTTC. Amino acids: CASSHWGGSYGYTF.